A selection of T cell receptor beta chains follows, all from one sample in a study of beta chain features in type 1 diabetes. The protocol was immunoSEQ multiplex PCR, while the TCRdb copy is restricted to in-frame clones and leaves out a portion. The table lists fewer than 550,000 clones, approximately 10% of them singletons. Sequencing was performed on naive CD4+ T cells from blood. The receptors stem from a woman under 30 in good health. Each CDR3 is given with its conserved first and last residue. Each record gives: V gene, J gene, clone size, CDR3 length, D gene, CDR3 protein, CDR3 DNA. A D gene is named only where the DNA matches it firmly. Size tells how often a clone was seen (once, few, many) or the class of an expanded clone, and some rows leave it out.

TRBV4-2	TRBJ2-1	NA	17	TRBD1	CASSHHSGQGANNEQFF	TGTGCCAGCAGCCATCACTCTGGACAGGGGGCCAACAATGAGCAGTTCTTC
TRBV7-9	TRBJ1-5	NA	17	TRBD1	CASSSTAGDSLNQPQHF	TGTGCCAGCAGCTCCACCGCAGGGGACAGTCTCAATCAGCCCCAGCATTTT
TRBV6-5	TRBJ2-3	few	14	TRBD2	CASRMRGGQDTQYF	TGTGCCAGCAGAATGCGGGGGGGCCAAGATACGCAGTATTTT
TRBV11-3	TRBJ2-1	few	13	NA	CASSGPRGNEQFF	TGTGCCAGCAGCGGCCCTAGGGGCAATGAGCAGTTCTTC
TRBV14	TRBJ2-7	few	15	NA	CASSRRTDLTYEQYF	TGTGCCAGCAGCCGCCGGACAGACCTAACCTACGAGCAGTACTTC
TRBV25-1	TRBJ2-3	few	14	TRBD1	CASSRTGGADTQYF	TGTGCCAGCAGCCGGACAGGGGGCGCAGATACGCAGTATTTT
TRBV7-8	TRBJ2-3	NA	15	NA	CASSLVLASTDTQYF	TGTGCCAGCAGCTTAGTTCTAGCGTCCACAGATACGCAGTATTTT
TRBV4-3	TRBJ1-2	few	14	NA	CASSQASTRRGYTF	TGCGCCAGCAGCCAAGCCTCGACCCGGCGGGGCTACACCTTC
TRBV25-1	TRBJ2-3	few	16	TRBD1	CASSDLTGGIIDTQYF	TGTGCCAGCAGTGATCTGACAGGGGGAATAATAGATACGCAGTATTTT
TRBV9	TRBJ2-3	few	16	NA	CASSVGLSPGTDTQYF	TGTGCCAGCAGCGTCGGACTGAGCCCTGGCACAGATACGCAGTATTTT
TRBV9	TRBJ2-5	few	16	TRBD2	CASSVGGSGGRETQYF	TGTGCCAGCAGCGTAGGCGGGAGTGGGGGACGGGAGACCCAGTACTTC
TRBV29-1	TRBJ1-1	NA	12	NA	CSVAQRDTEAFF	TGCAGCGTTGCCCAAAGGGACACTGAAGCTTTCTTT
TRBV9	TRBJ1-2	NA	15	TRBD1	CASSVPGTGGYGYTF	TGTGCCAGCAGCGTCCCCGGGACAGGGGGCTATGGCTACACCTTC
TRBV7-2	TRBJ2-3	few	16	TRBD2	CASSLVPGGPSDTQYF	TGTGCCAGCAGCTTGGTGCCGGGGGGGCCGTCAGATACGCAGTATTTT
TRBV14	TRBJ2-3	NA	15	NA	CASSQEGRLTDTQYF	TGTGCCAGCAGCCAAGAGGGCAGGCTGACAGATACGCAGTATTTT
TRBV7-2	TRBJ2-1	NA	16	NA	CASSLQGTSSYNEQFF	TGTGCCAGCAGCTTACAGGGTACCAGCTCCTACAATGAGCAGTTCTTC
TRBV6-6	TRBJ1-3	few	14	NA	CASSPTGFGNTIYF	TGTGCCAGCAGTCCGACAGGATTTGGAAACACCATATATTTT
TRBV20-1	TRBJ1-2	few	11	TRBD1	CSATRGLGYTF	TGCAGTGCAACCAGGGGGCTTGGCTACACCTTC
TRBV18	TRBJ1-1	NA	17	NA	CASSSDSLMRDPSGAFF	TGTGCCAGCTCAAGTGACAGTTTAATGAGAGACCCCTCTGGAGCTTTCTTT
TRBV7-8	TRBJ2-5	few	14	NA	CASSLGQGKETQYF	TGTGCCAGCAGCTTAGGGCAGGGGAAAGAGACCCAGTACTTC
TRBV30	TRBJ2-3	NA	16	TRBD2	CAWSATRLAGTDTQYF	TGTGCCTGGAGTGCCACACGACTAGCGGGGACAGATACGCAGTATTTT
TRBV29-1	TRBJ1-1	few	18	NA	CSVEGPYETGRVNTEAFF	TGCAGCGTTGAAGGGCCGTACGAAACGGGACGGGTGAACACTGAAGCTTTCTTT
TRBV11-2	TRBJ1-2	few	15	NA	CASRHTGGGGYGYTF	TGTGCCAGCAGGCACACTGGTGGGGGTGGCTATGGCTACACCTTC
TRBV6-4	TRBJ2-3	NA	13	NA	CASSGSGTDTQYF	TGTGCCAGCAGTGGATCGGGCACAGATACGCAGTATTTT
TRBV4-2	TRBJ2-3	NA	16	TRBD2	CASSQRPSGSVGTQYF	TGTGCCAGCAGCCAACGGCCTAGCGGGAGTGTTGGTACGCAGTATTTT
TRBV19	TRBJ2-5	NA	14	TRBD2	CASRTSGPPETQYF	TGTGCCAGTAGAACTAGCGGGCCTCCCGAGACCCAGTACTTC
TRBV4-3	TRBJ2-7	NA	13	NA	CASSRDLNYEQYF	TGCGCCAGCAGCCGGGACTTAAACTACGAGCAGTACTTC
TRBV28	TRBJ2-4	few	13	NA	CASRGAAKNIQYF	TGTGCCAGTCGAGGGGCAGCCAAAAACATTCAGTACTTC
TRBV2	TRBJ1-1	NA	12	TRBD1	CASRRQGLEAFF	TGTGCCAGCAGGAGACAGGGTTTAGAAGCTTTCTTT
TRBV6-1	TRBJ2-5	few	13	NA	CASSSRAQETQYF	TGTGCCAGCAGTTCCAGGGCACAAGAGACCCAGTACTTC
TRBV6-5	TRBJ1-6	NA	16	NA	CASSYSKGAYNSPLHF	TGTGCCAGCAGTTACTCGAAGGGGGCCTATAATTCACCCCTCCACTTT
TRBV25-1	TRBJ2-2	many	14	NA	CASRLTGVTGELFF	TGTGCCAGCAGGTTAACTGGGGTCACCGGGGAGCTGTTTTTT
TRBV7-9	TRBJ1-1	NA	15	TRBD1	CASSTRTGVNTEAFF	TGTGCCAGCAGCACTCGGACAGGGGTGAACACTGAAGCTTTCTTT
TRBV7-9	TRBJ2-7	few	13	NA	CASSPGTYYEQYF	TGTGCCAGCAGCCCCGGGACTTACTACGAGCAGTACTTC
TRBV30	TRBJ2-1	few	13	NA	CAWRGVGRNEQFF	TGTGCCTGGAGGGGGGTGGGTAGGAATGAGCAGTTCTTC
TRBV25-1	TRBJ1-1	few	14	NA	CASSRRTANTEAFF	TGTGCCAGCAGTAGACGGACAGCCAACACTGAAGCTTTCTTT
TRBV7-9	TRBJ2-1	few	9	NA	CASSTSSVF	TGTGCCAGCAGCACCTCCTCAGTCTTC
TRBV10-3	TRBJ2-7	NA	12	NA	CAISAGNHEQYF	TGTGCCATCAGTGCCGGGAACCACGAGCAGTACTTC
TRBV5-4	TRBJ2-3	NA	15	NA	CASSLAGQVTDTQYF	TGTGCCAGCAGCTTGGCCGGGCAGGTCACAGATACGCAGTATTTT